These T cell receptor beta chains were read from a single sample in a study of blood T cells in healthy people across ages. One entry per CDR3 protein results from TCRdb running MiXCR on the 5' RACE reads. The data show fewer than 900,000 distinct CDR3 sequences, around 48% seen once. Material: blood. The receptors shown here come from a woman between 55 and 75 years old in good health. CDR3s include the opening cysteine and the closing phenylalanine or tryptophan.

TRBV20-1	CSASAETQYF
TRBV6-5	CTSSYSLAFNEQFF
TRBV5-1	CVSSSAGARSSYNEQYF
TRBV7-2	CASSLASARTEAFF
TRBV27	CASRGQGYGNEQFF
TRBV10-3	CAISETGGSKNIQYF
TRBV5-6	CASSLAPINTGELFF
TRBV7-2	CASTSPGQGRVYGYTF
TRBV7-3	CASSYTSGRGQETQYF
TRBV6-2/TRBV6-3	CASSKLAGGRTDTQYF
TRBV7-9	CALELTGTDTQYF
TRBV11-2	CASSLSAVAHGYTF
TRBV7-2	CASSTRTGDHGYTF
TRBV20-1	CSASGRQGNSPLHF
TRBV6-1	CASRRRLAGATGGNEQFF
TRBV6-2/TRBV6-3	CASSKRETQYF
TRBV7-2	CASSSGHGYEQFF
TRBV7-9	CASSRLGQAVAYGYTF
TRBV29-1	CSALGLAGVVDTQYF
TRBV11-2	CASSLDQWGETQYF
TRBV12-3/TRBV12-4	CASSAPGQFYEQYF
TRBV20-1	CSAPSGSVETQYF
TRBV20-1	CSATGESSYEQYF
TRBV6-1	CASIYSSYEQYF
TRBV29-1	CSVRLAGRTDTQYF
TRBV29-1	CSGEHRLNTEAFF
TRBV4-2	CASGQGLQNEQYF
TRBV5-6	CASSVTGGDYEQYF
TRBV7-2	CASSLTGTPPGNTIYF
TRBV21-1	CASSKDQGGWYQETQYF
TRBV5-5	CASSSSTPIGAPLHF
TRBV20-1	CSASGTGVGTDTQYF
TRBV28	CASSLIPRTSGLYEQYF
TRBV7-2	CASSLVPVREEQYF
TRBV5-1	CASRSGGLAGVETQYF
TRBV4-1	CASSRTGGGNYGYTF
TRBV9	CASSSREGGEKLFF
TRBV29-1	CSAASGTVRRDTQYF
TRBV20-1	CSARAPSGTYEQYF
TRBV27	CASNFGTGARRTEAFF
TRBV20-1	CSARSRNAPLHF
TRBV20-1	CSARDPGGEETQYF
TRBV20-1	CSADRGQGVSEAQYF
TRBV10-3	CAISRDRTDTQYF
TRBV20-1	CSARGRKSYYEQYF
TRBV7-3	CASSLTKNSPLHF
TRBV20-1	CSATLGGTGSNTEAFF
TRBV7-3	CASSLYASGNSDTQYF
TRBV20-1	CSARVGREGGEQFF
TRBV20-1	CSAPLEGGYEQYF